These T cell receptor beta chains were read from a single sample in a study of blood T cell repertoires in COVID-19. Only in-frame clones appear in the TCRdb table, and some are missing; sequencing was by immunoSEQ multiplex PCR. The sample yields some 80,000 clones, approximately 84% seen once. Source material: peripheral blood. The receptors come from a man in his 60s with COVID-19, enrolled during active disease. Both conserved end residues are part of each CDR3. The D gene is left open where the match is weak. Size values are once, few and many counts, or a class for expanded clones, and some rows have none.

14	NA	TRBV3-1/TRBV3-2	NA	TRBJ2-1	TGTGCCAGCAGCCAAGAAACAGGGTACAATGAGCAGTTCTTC	CASSQETGYNEQFF
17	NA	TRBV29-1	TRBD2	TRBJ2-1	TGCAGCGTTGGGAGGTTTTCCGGGGGGGCGGCAGAAAATGAGCAGTTCTTC	CSVGRFSGGAAENEQFF
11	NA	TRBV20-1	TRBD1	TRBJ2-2	TGCAGTGCCATGACAGGGAAGGAGCTGTTTTTT	CSAMTGKELFF
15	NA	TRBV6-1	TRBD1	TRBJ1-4	TGTGCCAGCAGTGAAACGGACAGGGCGGCTGAAAAACTGTTTTTT	CASSETDRAAEKLFF
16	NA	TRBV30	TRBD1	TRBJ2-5	TGTGCCTGGAGTCCCCTCGGGCCGGGACAGGGGGGGACCCAGTACTTC	CAWSPLGPGQGGTQYF
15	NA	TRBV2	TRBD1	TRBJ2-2	TGTGCCAGCAGTGCACAGGGGGTACTTTCCGGGGAGCTGTTTTTT	CASSAQGVLSGELFF
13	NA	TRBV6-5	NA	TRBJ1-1	TGTGCCAGCCAACAGGGATTCGACACTGAAGCTTTCTTT	CASQQGFDTEAFF
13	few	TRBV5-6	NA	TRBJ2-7	TGTGCCAGCAGCTTGGTCAGATCTTACGAGCAGTACTTC	CASSLVRSYEQYF
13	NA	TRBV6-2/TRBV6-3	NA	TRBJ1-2	TGTGCCAGCAGCGATATCGGTGGTTATGGCTACACCTTC	CASSDIGGYGYTF
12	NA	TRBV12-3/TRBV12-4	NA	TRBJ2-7	TGTGCCAGCAGTGGAGGGTCGGACGAGCAGTACTTC	CASSGGSDEQYF
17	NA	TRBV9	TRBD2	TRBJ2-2	TGTGCCAGCAGCGTACAGTTAGGGCGGGAGAGTGCCGGGGAGCTGTTTTTT	CASSVQLGRESAGELFF
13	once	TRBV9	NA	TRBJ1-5	TGTGCCAGCAGCGTGGCTAGCAATCAGCCCCAGCATTTT	CASSVASNQPQHF
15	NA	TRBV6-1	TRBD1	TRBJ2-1	TGTGCCAGCAGTGAACAGGGGGCCGGTAGCAATGAGCAGTTCTTC	CASSEQGAGSNEQFF
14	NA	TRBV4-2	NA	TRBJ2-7	TGTGCCAGCAGCCAAGAAGACGGCGGGTACGAGCAGTACTTC	CASSQEDGGYEQYF
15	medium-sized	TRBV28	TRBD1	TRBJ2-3	TGTGCCAGCAGCTTACAGGGGGCTAGTGGAGATACGCAGTATTTT	CASSLQGASGDTQYF
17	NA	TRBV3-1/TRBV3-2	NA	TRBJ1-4	TGTGCCAGCAGCCAAGAGGCCTCAGGGTCTAACGGAGAAAAACTGTTTTTT	CASSQEASGSNGEKLFF
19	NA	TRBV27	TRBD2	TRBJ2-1	TGTGCCAGCAGTTTCCCTGGAATTGGAGCGGGAGGGCCTTACAATGAGCAGTTCTTC	CASSFPGIGAGGPYNEQFF
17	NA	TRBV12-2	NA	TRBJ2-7	TGTGCAAGTCGCTTAGCGTCCTTAGCGGGAGGGGTAGGCGAGCAGTACTTC	CASRLASLAGGVGEQYF
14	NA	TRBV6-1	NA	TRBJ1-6	TGTGCCAGCAGTGAACAGGGATCTAATTCACCCCTCCACTTT	CASSEQGSNSPLHF
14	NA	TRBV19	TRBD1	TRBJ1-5	TGTGCCAGTACCTATAGCTCAGGGGGTCAGCCCCAGCATTTT	CASTYSSGGQPQHF